This TCR beta chain was identified in a study of blood T cell repertoires in COVID-19. This CDR3 has 14 residues. V lost 4 bases and J lost 2, with 8 bases in between. The V gene's germline CDR1 is KGHDR and CDR2 SFDVKD. In the study's own analysis: How many nucleated cells were present was estimated from reference gene primer amplification. Assay used: immunoSEQ multiplex PCR; TCRdb lists only in-frame clones, some missing. V, J and clone size derive from that table, while D and trimming were established from the DNA sequence. The sample consists of about 140,000 clones, 79% of them appearing once. J is TRBJ1-5 and V is TRBV24-1, with a weak D call TRBD1 (5 bases). Sequenced sample: peripheral blood. This receptor was identified in a man aged 55 to 69 with acute or convalescent COVID-19. The chain's CDR3 is CATSEAGRNQPQHF. The CDR3 nucleotides read TGTGCCACCAGTGAGGCAGGGCGCAATCAGCCCCAGCATTTT.